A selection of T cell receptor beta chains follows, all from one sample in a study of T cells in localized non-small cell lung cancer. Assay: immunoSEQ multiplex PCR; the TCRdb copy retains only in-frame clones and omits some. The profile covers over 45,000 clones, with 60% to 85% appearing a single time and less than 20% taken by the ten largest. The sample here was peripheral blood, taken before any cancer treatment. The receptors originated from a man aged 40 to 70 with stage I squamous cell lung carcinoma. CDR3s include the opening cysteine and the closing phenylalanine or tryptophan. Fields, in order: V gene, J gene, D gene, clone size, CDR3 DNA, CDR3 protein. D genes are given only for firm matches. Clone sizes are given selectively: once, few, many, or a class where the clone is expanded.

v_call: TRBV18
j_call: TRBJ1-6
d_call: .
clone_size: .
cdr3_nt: TGTGCCAGCTCACCACCGGCTCAGGGCCATTCACCCCTCCACTTT
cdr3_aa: CASSPPAQGHSPLHF

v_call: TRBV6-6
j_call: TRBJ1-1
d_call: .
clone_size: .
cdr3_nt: TGTGCCAGCAGTTACCATCCGGGGAATGAAGCTTTCTTT
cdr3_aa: CASSYHPGNEAFF

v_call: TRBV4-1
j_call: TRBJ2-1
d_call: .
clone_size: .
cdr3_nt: TGCGCCAGCAGCCAGGGGAATGAGCAGTTCTTC
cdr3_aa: CASSQGNEQFF

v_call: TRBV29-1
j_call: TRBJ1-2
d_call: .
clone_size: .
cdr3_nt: TGCAGCGTCGGGGATAACTATGGCTACACCTTC
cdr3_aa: CSVGDNYGYTF

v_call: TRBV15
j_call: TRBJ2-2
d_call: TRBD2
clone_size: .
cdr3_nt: TGTGCCACCAGCAGGGTAGGCCTAGCGGGAACCAACACCGGGGAGCTGTTTTTT
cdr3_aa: CATSRVGLAGTNTGELFF

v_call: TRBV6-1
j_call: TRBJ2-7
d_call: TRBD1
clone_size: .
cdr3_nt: TGTGCCAGCAGCCAGACAGGGGGGTCCGACGAGCAGTACTTC
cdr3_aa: CASSQTGGSDEQYF

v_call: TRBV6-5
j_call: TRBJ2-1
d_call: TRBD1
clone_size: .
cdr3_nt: TGTGCCAGCAGTTACGTACAGGGGGCGTCCAATGAGCAGTTCTTC
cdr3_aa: CASSYVQGASNEQFF

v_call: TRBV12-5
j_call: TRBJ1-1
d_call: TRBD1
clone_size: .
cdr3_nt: TGTGCTAGTGGGCCGGGACAGGGTGTGGACACTGAAGCTTTCTTT
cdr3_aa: CASGPGQGVDTEAFF

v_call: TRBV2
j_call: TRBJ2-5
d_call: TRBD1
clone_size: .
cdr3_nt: TGTGCCAGCAGAGCCCTGGGACAGCAAGAGACCCAGTACTTC
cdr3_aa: CASRALGQQETQYF

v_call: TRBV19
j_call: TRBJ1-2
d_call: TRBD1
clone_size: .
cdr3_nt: TGTGCCAGCAGAATACGACAGGGGAAGTTGGTCTATGGCTACACCTTC
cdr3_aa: CASRIRQGKLVYGYTF

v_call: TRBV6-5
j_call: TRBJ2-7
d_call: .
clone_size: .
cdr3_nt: TGTGCCAGCACGAACTCGGGACTCTACGAGCAGTACTTC
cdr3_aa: CASTNSGLYEQYF

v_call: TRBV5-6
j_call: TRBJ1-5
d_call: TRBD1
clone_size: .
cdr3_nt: TGTGCCAGCAGCTCAACAGGGGGTAATCAGCCCCAGCATTTT
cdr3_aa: CASSSTGGNQPQHF

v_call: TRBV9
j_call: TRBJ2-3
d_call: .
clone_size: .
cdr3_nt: TGTGCCACGGGGAATGGGCGGAGCACAGATACGCAGTATTTT
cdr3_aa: CATGNGRSTDTQYF

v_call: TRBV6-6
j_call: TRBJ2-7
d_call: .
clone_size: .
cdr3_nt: TGTGCCAGCAGTTCGAATCAACAGGTCATCTTATATGAGCAGTACTTC
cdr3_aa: CASSSNQQVILYEQYF

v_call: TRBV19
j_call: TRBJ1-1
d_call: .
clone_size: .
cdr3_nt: TGTGCCAGTAGTATCCTGGACAGAGGGTCCATGAACACTGAAGCTTTCTTT
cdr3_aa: CASSILDRGSMNTEAFF

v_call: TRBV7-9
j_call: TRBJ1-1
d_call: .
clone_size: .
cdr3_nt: TGTGCCAGCAGCTTTGAGAGGGGGACGGAGGGAGTGAACACTGAAGCTTTCTTT
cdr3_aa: CASSFERGTEGVNTEAFF

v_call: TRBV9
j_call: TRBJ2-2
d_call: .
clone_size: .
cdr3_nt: TGTGCCAGCAGCGAAGGCCAGGCCACCGGGGAGCTGTTTTTT
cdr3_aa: CASSEGQATGELFF

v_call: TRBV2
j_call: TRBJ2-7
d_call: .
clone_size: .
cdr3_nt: TGTGCCAGCAGTCCAGCGTTCTACGAGCAGTACTTC
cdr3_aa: CASSPAFYEQYF

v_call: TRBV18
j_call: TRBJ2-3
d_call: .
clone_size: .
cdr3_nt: TGTGCCAGCTCACCTAGCGCAGATACGCAGTATTTT
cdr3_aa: CASSPSADTQYF

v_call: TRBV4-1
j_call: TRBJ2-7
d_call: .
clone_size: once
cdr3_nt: TGCGTCAGCAGCCAAGAAAGGAGGGGGAGGCAGTACTTC
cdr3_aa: CVSSQERRGRQYF

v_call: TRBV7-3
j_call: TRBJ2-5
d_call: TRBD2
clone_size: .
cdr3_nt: TGTGCCAGCAGCGAGGCGGGGGGCGAGGTAGAGACCCAGTACTTC
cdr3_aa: CASSEAGGEVETQYF

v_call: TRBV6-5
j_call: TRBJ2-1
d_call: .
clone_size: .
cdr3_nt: TGTGCCAGCAGTTACTCTGCGTCGACCGACTCTCGGTTCTTC
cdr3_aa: CASSYSASTDSRFF

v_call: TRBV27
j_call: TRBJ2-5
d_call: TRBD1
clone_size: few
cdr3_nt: TGTGCCAGCAGCACCGGGACAGGGGGTGCAGAGACCCAGTACTTC
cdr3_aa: CASSTGTGGAETQYF

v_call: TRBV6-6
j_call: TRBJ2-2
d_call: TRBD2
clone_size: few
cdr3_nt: TGTGCCAGCAGTTACTCCCTAGCGGGGGGCCCCGGGGAGCTGTTTTTT
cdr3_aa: CASSYSLAGGPGELFF

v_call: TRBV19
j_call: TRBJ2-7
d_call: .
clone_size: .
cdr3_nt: TGTGCCAGTAGTAGGGGAGGACGATACGAGCAGTACTTC
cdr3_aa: CASSRGGRYEQYF

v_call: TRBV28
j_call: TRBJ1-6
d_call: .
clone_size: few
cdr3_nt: TGTGCCAGCAAACAGGGTTGGGAAAATTCACCCCTCCACTTT
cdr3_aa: CASKQGWENSPLHF

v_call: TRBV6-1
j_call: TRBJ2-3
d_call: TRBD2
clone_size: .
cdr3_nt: TGTGCCAGCAGTGAATCTAGCGGGGCAGATACGCAGTATTTT
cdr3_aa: CASSESSGADTQYF

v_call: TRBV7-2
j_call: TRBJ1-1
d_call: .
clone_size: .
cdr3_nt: TGTGCCAGCAGCTTCGGAAGATTGCGGATGAACACTGAAGCTTTCTTT
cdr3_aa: CASSFGRLRMNTEAFF

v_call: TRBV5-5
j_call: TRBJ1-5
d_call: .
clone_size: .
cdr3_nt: TGTGCCAGCAGCTTGGGGTACAGCAATCAGCCCCAGCATTTT
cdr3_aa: CASSLGYSNQPQHF

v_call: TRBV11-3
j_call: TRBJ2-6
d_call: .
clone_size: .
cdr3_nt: TGTGCCAGCAGCCCCGGGCTCACGGGGGCCAACGTCCTGACTTTC
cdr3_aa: CASSPGLTGANVLTF

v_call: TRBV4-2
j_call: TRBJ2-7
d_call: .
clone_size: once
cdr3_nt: TGTGCCAGCAGCCAAGATCTGGTGTTGGATGGCGAGCAGTACTTC
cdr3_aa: CASSQDLVLDGEQYF

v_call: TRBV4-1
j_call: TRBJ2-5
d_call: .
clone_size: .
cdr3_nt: TGCGCCAGCAGCCCTCTCGGGCTATCTCAAAAGACCCAGTACTTC
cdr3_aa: CASSPLGLSQKTQYF

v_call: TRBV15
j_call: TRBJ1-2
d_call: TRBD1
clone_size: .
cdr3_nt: TGTGCCACCAGCAGCGGGACAGGGGGTATAGGCTACACCTTC
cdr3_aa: CATSSGTGGIGYTF

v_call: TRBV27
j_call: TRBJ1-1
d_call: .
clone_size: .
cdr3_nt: TGTGCCAGCAGTAGGGGGGCTAGGACTGAAGCTTTCTTT
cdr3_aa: CASSRGARTEAFF

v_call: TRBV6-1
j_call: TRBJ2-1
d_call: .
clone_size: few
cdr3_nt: TGTGCCAGCAGACGACAGAATGAGCAGTTCTTC
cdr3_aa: CASRRQNEQFF

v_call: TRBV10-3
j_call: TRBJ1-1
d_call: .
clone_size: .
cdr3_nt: TGTGCCATCAACCGAGGACAGAATGAAGCTTTCTTT
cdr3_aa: CAINRGQNEAFF

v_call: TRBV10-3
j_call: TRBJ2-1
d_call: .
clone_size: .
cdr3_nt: TGTGCCATCAGTGAACACTCCGGGACGTTCTCCCTTGAGCAGTTCTTC
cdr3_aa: CAISEHSGTFSLEQFF

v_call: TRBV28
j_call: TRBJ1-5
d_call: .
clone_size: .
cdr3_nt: TGTGCCAGCAGTGACCTTGGGGAGATAAATCAGCCCCAGCATTTT
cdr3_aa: CASSDLGEINQPQHF

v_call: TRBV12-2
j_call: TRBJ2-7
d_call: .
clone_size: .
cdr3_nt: TGTGCAAGTCGCTTAACGCACGAGCAGTACTTC
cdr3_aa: CASRLTHEQYF

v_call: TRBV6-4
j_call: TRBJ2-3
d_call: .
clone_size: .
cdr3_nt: TGTGCCAGCAGTTTACAGGCGGGAGATACGCAGTATTTT
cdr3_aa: CASSLQAGDTQYF